Here is one T cell receptor (beta chain) with its context. This sample stems from a study of blood T cell repertoires in COVID-19. Libraries were prepared by immunoSEQ multiplex PCR; TCRdb keeps only in-frame clonotypes and omits some of them. The data hold about 200,000 clones, with 82% observed a single time. CDR3 size: 17 residues. V dropped 4 bases and J dropped 6; count of bases not matched to a gene: 14. Germline CDR1 and CDR2: SGHKS and YYEKEE (reference sequence). V usage is TRBV5-5 and J usage is TRBJ2-1, with 9 bases lining up with TRBD2. Input material: peripheral blood. This clonotype originated in a woman aged 80 or over with COVID-19, enrolled during active disease. The CDR3 sequence is CASSRGSGRSISNEQFF. CDR3 sequence (DNA): TGTGCCAGCAGCCGCGGCAGCGGGAGGTCGATATCCAATGAGCAGTTCTTC.